The 6 T cell receptor beta chains below were found in one sample sequenced in a study of cytomegalovirus exposure and HLA in healthy donors. 13 Jbeta primers and 60 Vbeta primers were used for the PCR. Method: immunoSEQ multiplex PCR; TCRdb's copy keeps in-frame clones and lacks some. Among 150,000 to 200,000 clones listed, approximately 90% were seen once. Sequencing input: PBMCs. These receptors all come from a boy aged 2 to 9 in good health and CMV-seronegative.

V usage is TRBV2 and J usage is TRBJ1-5, with 10 nucleotides matching TRBD1. Germline CDR1 SNHLY, CDR2 FYNNEI. This CDR3 is built from 14 residues. V was pared by 3 bases and J by 7 bases, with 3 bases of the junction left unmatched. CDR3 residues: CASSEVTGGQPQHF. CDR3 nucleotide sequence: TGTGCCAGCAGTGAGGTGACAGGGGGCCAGCCCCAGCATTTT.

This chain joins TRBV2 and TRBJ2-5, with a weak D call TRBD1 (5 bases). Between the trimmed V and J ends, which lost 7 bases and 3 bases, there was a span of 12 bases. Germline V gene sequence: CDR1 SNHLY, CDR2 FYNNEI. This CDR3 region has 13 residues. The CDR3 bases are TGTGCCAGCATAATACAGGCCGAAGAGACCCAGTACTTC. Translation gives CASIIQAEETQYF.

The rearrangement uses TRBV28 and TRBJ2-7; tentative D call: TRBD1 (5 bases). The CDR3 extends over 15 amino acids. The V gene lost 5 bases and the J gene lost 5 bases, with 19 bases spanning the gap. Germline CDR1 and CDR2: MDHEN and SYDVKM. CDR3 amino acids: CASSDPAQGRNEQYF. The DNA of the CDR3 is TGTGCCAGCAGTGACCCTGCCCAGGGTCGCAACGAGCAGTACTTC.

The chain has TRBV5-6 and TRBJ1-5; a possible D gene is TRBD1 (6 bases). Per germline, CDR1 SGHDT and CDR2 YYEEEE. V was trimmed by 5 bases and J by 0 bases, leaving 18 bases between them. There are 17 residues in the CDR3. The DNA for the CDR3 is TGTGCCAGCAGTATGACTGCCAGGGGCTTTAGCAATCAGCCCCAGCATTTT. Amino acids: CASSMTARGFSNQPQHF.

The rearrangement uses TRBV7-2 and TRBJ1-1; D not resolved. V was clipped by 1 base and J by 5 bases, with 8 bases between them. The CDR3 covers 13 residues. CDR1 and CDR2 (germline): SGHTA, FQGNSA. CDR3: CASSLVLRTEAFF. CDR3 sequence (DNA): TGTGCCAGCAGCTTAGTTCTAAGAACTGAAGCTTTCTTT.

V gene TRBV7-7 combines with J gene TRBJ2-3; D unresolved. CDR3 length: 14 amino acids. Trimming took 3 bases from V and 0 from J, leaving 7 bases between them. Germline V gene lookup returns CDR1 SSHAT and CDR2 FNYEAQ (reference sequence). CDR3 nucleotides: TGTGCCAGCAGCTTCTCCTTGAGCACAGATACGCAGTATTTT. Translated, it gives CASSFSLSTDTQYF. Supplemented by reference TRBV7-7 and TRBJ2-3, the full variable domain reads GAGVSQSPRYKVTKRGQDVTLRCDPISSHATLYWYQQALGQGPEFLTYFNYEAQPDKSGLPSDRFSAERPEGSISTLTIQRTEQRDSAMYRCASSFSLSTDTQYFGPGTRLTVL.